The following is a TCR beta chain sequence with its context. Its target is not known. Other DNA sequences in the sample encode the same CDR3. TCRdb keeps only in-frame clones here, not all; method: immunoSEQ multiplex PCR. Here the sample spans about 140,000 clones, about nine tenths being singletons. The source of the sample is a study of OX40 agonist ivuxolimab in advanced cancers. Study-wide context: Every 2 weeks, patients received ivuxolimab intravenously, dosed at 0.01 to 10 mg/kg. Findings and caveats of the study: Dose levels from 0.1 to 3.0 mg/kg saw CD4+ and CD8+ blood T cells expand clonally by week 6. CD8+ T cells averaged more expanded clones than CD4+.

The length of the CDR3 is 13 residues. Germline V gene data show CDR1 as MGHDK and CDR2 as SYGVNS. Trimming removed 6 bases from V and 3 bases from J, with 11 bases in between. The specimen comprised CD4+ or CD8+ T cells sorted from blood, sampled in a trial of the OX40 agonist ivuxolimab. The TCR was taken from an adult with an advanced solid tumor such as melanoma, head and neck, liver or kidney cancer. V usage is TRBV25-1 and J usage is TRBJ1-1; a weak D match, TRBD1 (6 bases). DNA for the CDR3: TGTGCCAGCAGCAGGGGAGGGTACACTGAAGCTTTCTTT. Its translation: CASSRGGYTEAFF. Using reference TRBV25-1 and TRBJ1-1 for the parts outside the CDR3, the full variable domain is EADIYQTPRYLVIGTGKKITLECSQTMGHDKMYWYQQDPGMELHLIHYSYGVNSTEKGDLSSESTVSRIRTEHFPLTLESARPSHTSQYLCASSRGGYTEAFFGQGTRLTVV.